These 20 T cell receptor beta chains were sequenced from one sample in a study of T cell responses to AZD1222 COVID-19 vaccine. Some clones are missing from TCRdb's copy, which holds only in-frame ones; the method was immunoSEQ multiplex PCR. Of about 130,000 clones in the sample, about 93% were seen once. The sample consisted of peripheral blood, taken 28 days after the second AZD1222 dose. These receptors came from an adult who received the AZD1222 COVID-19 vaccine.

The rearrangement uses TRBV30 and TRBJ1-1; D is undetermined. The V gene lost 2 bases and the J gene lost 0 bases, with 10 bases spanning the gap. Germline V lookup: CDR1 GTSNPN, CDR2 SVGIG (reference sequence). This CDR3 has 14 residues. The CDR3 is CAWSLSGLNTEAFF. The DNA of the CDR3 is TGTGCCTGGAGTCTATCGGGGTTGAACACTGAAGCTTTCTTT.

The genes are TRBV6-5 and TRBJ1-6; D possibly corresponds to TRBD1 (5 bases). CDR1 is MNHEY, CDR2 SVGAGI, per germline. V lost 6 bases, J lost 10 bases, and 16 bases lay in between. The CDR3 has 14 residues. CDR3 sequence reads: CASRDTALRSPLHF. The DNA of the CDR3 is TGTGCCAGCAGGGACACTGCTCTAAGATCACCCCTCCACTTT.

J is TRBJ2-7 and V is TRBV7-9, with D possibly TRBD2 on 6 matching bases. Germline assignment: CDR1 SEHNR and CDR2 FQNEAQ (reference sequence). The length of the CDR3 is 14 residues. Trimming left V 1 base short and J 6 bases short, with 13 bases between. In DNA form, the CDR3 reads TGTGCCAGCAGCTTAGGGACTGGGACTGCCGAGCAGTACTTC. The encoded protein is CASSLGTGTAEQYF.

The chain carries TRBV5-1 and TRBJ2-2, with D unresolved. Germline loops: CDR1 SGHRS, CDR2 YFSETQ. The CDR3 contains 13 residues. The V and J ends lost 4 bases and 4 bases respectively, with 8 bases between them. The CDR3 loop reads CASSAPSTGELFF. The CDR3 DNA reads TGCGCCAGCAGCGCCCCTAGCACCGGGGAGCTGTTTTTT.

The rearrangement links TRBV12-3 or TRBV12-4 to TRBJ1-2; D unresolved. Trimming removed 3 bases at V and 8 bases at J, with 13 bases between. This CDR3 comprises 13 residues. In nucleotides, the CDR3 is TGTGCCAGCAGTTTTGGCACCGCTGGAGGCTACACCTTC. Its protein product is CASSFGTAGGYTF.

This clone has only one observation. This chain uses TRBV19 with TRBJ1-2; D call uncertain. Germline V lookup: CDR1 LNHDA, CDR2 SQIVND (reference sequence). V dropped 5 bases and J dropped 4 bases, with 5 bases sitting between them. This CDR3 has 11 residues. CDR3 sequence reads: CASSYTYGYTF. As DNA, the CDR3 is TGTGCCAGTAGTTATACCTATGGCTACACCTTC.

The chain uses TRBV28 and TRBJ2-5; D may be TRBD1 (6 bases). Germline V CDR1 and CDR2: MDHEN, SYDVKM. The CDR3 runs 15 residues. V gave up 5 bases and J gave up 4 bases, with 17 bases separating them. CDR3 protein: CASSGDAGERETQYF. DNA of the CDR3: TGTGCCAGCAGTGGGGACGCAGGGGAACGAGAGACCCAGTACTTC.

The chain carries TRBV19 and TRBJ1-6; 8 nucleotides align to TRBD1. Germline loops: CDR1 LNHDA, CDR2 SQIVND (reference sequence). CDR3 length equals 18 residues. The ends lost 8 bases at V and 1 base at J; junction bases unmatched: 13. CDR3 in DNA: TGTGCCAGTCATCCCGGCGTCGGACAGGGTTCCTATAATTCACCCCTCCACTTT. It specifies CASHPGVGQGSYNSPLHF.

This chain uses TRBV5-6 with TRBJ2-7; TRBD1 might be the D (5 bases). The germline V and J ends were trimmed by 5 bases and 6 bases, with 12 bases remaining between them. Germline lookup yields CDR1 SGHDT and CDR2 YYEEEE. The CDR3 consists of 12 residues. In DNA, the CDR3 is TGTGCCAGCAGAGGGGATTCCCCCGAGCAGTACTTC. This translates into CASRGDSPEQYF.

The V call is TRBV27, the J call TRBJ2-2; D perhaps matches TRBD1 (7 bases). Per germline, CDR1 MNHEY and CDR2 SMNVEV (reference sequence). CDR3 size: 16 residues. Trimming shortened V by 4 bases and J by 6 bases, and 18 bases separated the two germline ends. The CDR3 DNA follows: TGTGCCAGCAGTTCCAATGGGGCAGGGGGGCCCGGGGAGCTGTTTTTT. Translated: CASSSNGAGGPGELFF.

The chain uses TRBV5-6 and TRBJ2-7, with D perhaps matching TRBD1 (7 bases). The germline V gene has CDR1 SGHDT and CDR2 YYEEEE. This CDR3 region has 15 residues. V was clipped by 5 bases and J by 1 base, with 16 bases between them. CDR3 DNA: TGTGCCAGCAGTTATGGCGGGACAGCATCCTACGAGCAGTACTTC. This gives the protein CASSYGGTASYEQYF.

This clone was recorded at least ten times. The rearrangement joins TRBV6-5 to TRBJ2-1; possibly TRBD1 or TRBD2 for D (6 bases each). Trimming pared 6 bases from V and 13 bases from J, leaving 19 bases between. CDR1 MNHEY and CDR2 SVGAGI come from the germline V gene. The CDR3 loop spans 13 amino acids. CDR3 sequence reads: CASSKGGIGSQFF. The CDR3 DNA is TGTGCCAGCAGCAAAGGGGGGATCGGGTCTCAGTTCTTC.

V is TRBV2 and J is TRBJ1-5, with D perhaps TRBD1 (5 bases). Per germline, CDR1 SNHLY and CDR2 FYNNEI. Trimming shortened V by 4 bases and J by 4 bases, and 14 bases separated the two germline ends. The length of the CDR3 is 15 residues. The CDR3 nucleotides are TGTGCCAGCAGTGTGGGGGGAATTGGGAATCAGCCCCAGCATTTT. Encoded protein: CASSVGGIGNQPQHF.

The rearrangement joins TRBV7-2 to TRBJ2-1; no clear D gene. The ends were cut back, 0 bases at V and 12 bases at J, with 12 bases in the middle. This CDR3 contains 13 residues. Germline lookup yields CDR1 SGHTA and CDR2 FQGNSA. The CDR3 sequence: CASSLALVSRQFF. The CDR3 DNA is TGTGCCAGCAGCTTAGCGCTAGTGTCCCGGCAGTTCTTC.

This rearrangement joins TRBV4-2 to TRBJ1-2, with D possibly TRBD1 on 5 matching bases. Germline lookup yields CDR1 LGHNA and CDR2 YNFKEQ. Trimming cost V 0 bases and J 0 bases, with 8 bases left between them. CDR3 length: 15 residues. This chain's CDR3 is CASSQDGAANYGYTF. DNA of the CDR3: TGTGCCAGCAGCCAAGATGGGGCAGCTAACTATGGCTACACCTTC.

The chain links TRBV4-1 to TRBJ1-5; D possibly corresponds to TRBD1 (6 bases). Germline values: CDR1 MGHRA, CDR2 YSYEKL. V dropped 6 bases and J dropped 3 bases, with 15 bases sitting between them. The CDR3 runs to 15 residues. The DNA of the CDR3 is TGCGCCAGCAGTCGCCTCCAGGGGACCAATCAGCCCCAGCATTTT. This gives the protein CASSRLQGTNQPQHF.

The chain couples TRBV21-1 to TRBJ1-2; TRBD1, the table's D call, lacks a check against the DNA. TRBV21-1 corresponds to a pseudogene. The CDR3 length is 13 residues. The CDR3 loop reads CASSKAIPGPETF. In DNA, the CDR3 is TGTGCCAGCAGCAAAGCTATACCAGGCCCAGAGACCTTC.

V gene TRBV4-2 combines with J gene TRBJ1-5, with D tentatively TRBD1 (5 bases). CDR1 is LGHNA and CDR2 is YNFKEQ in the germline V gene. This CDR3 comprises 16 residues. Between the trimmed V and J ends, which lost 1 base and 3 bases, there was a span of 13 bases. The CDR3: CASSQAAGWDNQPQHF. In DNA form, the CDR3 reads TGTGCCAGCAGCCAAGCGGCAGGGTGGGACAATCAGCCCCAGCATTTT.

The chain has TRBV10-3 and TRBJ1-5; D remains unclear. The CDR3 consists of 13 residues. CDR1 is ENHRY, CDR2 SYGVKD, per germline. Trimming pared 10 bases from V and 2 bases from J, leaving 12 bases between. This CDR3 is CATRMGGNQPQHF. As DNA, the CDR3 is TGTGCCACCCGGATGGGCGGCAATCAGCCCCAGCATTTT.

The chain is built from TRBV3-1 (or the pseudogene TRBV3-2) and TRBJ2-5; D uncertain. The CDR3 contains 13 residues. V was cut by 1 base and J by 5 bases, with 8 bases left in between. Germline assignment: CDR1 LGHDT and CDR2 YNNKEL (reference sequence). The CDR3 DNA follows: TGTGCCAGCAGCCAAGCCGAAACCGAGACCCAGTACTTC. Its protein is CASSQAETETQYF.